This T cell receptor beta chain is from a study of CD8 T cell repertoires and HIV-1 epitope variants. Study information: Controls included no peptide, Ebola AY9 epitope, and a CMV, EBV, flu pool.

From germline, CDR1 is SEHNR and CDR2 FQNEAQ (reference sequence). Trimming cost V 1 base and J 7 bases, with 7 bases left between them. The CDR3 runs 13 residues. Comment on this clone: Its cognate antigen is unknown.

The assay was immunoSEQ multiplex PCR, and TCRdb's table has in-frame clones only and misses some. The sample contains several thousand clones, approximately 67% of which appear only once. The sample taken for sequencing was cultured CD8+ T cells derived from PBMCs. This clonotype was obtained from a male donor with HIV. V and J are TRBV7-9 and TRBJ1-4; D gene unclear. The CDR3 DNA sequence: TGTGCCAGCAGCTTAGTGGGAACTGAAAAACTGTTTTTT. It is translated as CASSLVGTEKLFF. Looking up the rest from reference TRBV7-9 and TRBJ1-4 gives the full variable domain: DTGVSQNPRHKITKRGQNVTFRCDPISEHNRLYWYRQTLGQGPEFLTYFQNEAQLEKSRLLSDRFSAERPKGSFSTLEIQRTEQGDSAMYLCASSLVGTEKLFFGSGTQLSVL.